Listed below are T cell receptor beta chains from one sample, sequenced in a study of cytomegalovirus exposure and HLA in healthy donors. Here immunoSEQ multiplex PCR was the method, and the copy in TCRdb shows in-frame clones only, minus some. The sample comprises 150,000 to 200,000 clones, approximately 77% of which are singletons, and roughly 7.4% rests with the top ten. The sequenced material came from PBMCs. All receptors derive from a male donor in good health and CMV-seropositive. Both conserved end residues are part of each CDR3. The D gene is left open where the match is weak. Expanded clones get a size class; other rows say once, few or many, or leave the size out.

CDR3nt,CDR3aa,v_gene,j_gene,d_gene,abundance
TGCGCCAGCAGCCAAGACATGGCGGGTCCCTATGGCTACACCTTC,CASSQDMAGPYGYTF,TRBV4-1,TRBJ1-2,.,few
TGTGCCAGCAGTTACCCGGGGAGCGGGGAGCAGTACTTC,CASSYPGSGEQYF,TRBV6-6,TRBJ2-7,.,.
TGTGCCAGTAGTATAGCTCGGCGGCAGAATTCACCCCTCCACTTT,CASSIARRQNSPLHF,TRBV19,TRBJ1-6,.,.
TGTGCCAGCAGCTTGTCACAGAACACTGAAGCTTTCTTT,CASSLSQNTEAFF,TRBV11-2,TRBJ1-1,.,.
TGTGCCAGCAGCTTTGGTAGCCCCAATGAGCAGTTCTTC,CASSFGSPNEQFF,TRBV5-4,TRBJ2-1,.,.
TGTGCCAGCAGTTCCCGGGACACCGGTTCGGGTTCACCCCTCCACTTT,CASSSRDTGSGSPLHF,TRBV2,TRBJ1-6,.,.
TGTGCCAGCAGCCCCAATTGGGGGAGGAGTACAGATACGCAGTATTTT,CASSPNWGRSTDTQYF,TRBV11-1,TRBJ2-3,.,.
TGTGCCAGCAGCTTGGGGACAGCTCACAATCAGCCCCAGCATTTT,CASSLGTAHNQPQHF,TRBV5-6,TRBJ1-5,.,.
TGCGCCAGCAGCTGGGCAGGCGAGGAGACCCAGTACTTC,CASSWAGEETQYF,TRBV5-1,TRBJ2-5,.,.
TGCAGCGTCTACAGGGATTACAATGAGCAGTTCTTC,CSVYRDYNEQFF,TRBV29-1,TRBJ2-1,.,.
TGTGCTAGCAGCTTAGGGAGTAGCGGGGAGAACACCGGGGAGCTGTTTTTT,CASSLGSSGENTGELFF,TRBV7-7,TRBJ2-2,TRBD2,.
TGTGCCAGTAGTTCGCTCCCGGGACAGAGTCAGACCCAGTACTTC,CASSSLPGQSQTQYF,TRBV19,TRBJ2-5,TRBD1,.
TGTGCCAGCAGCTCTACTAGTTATAGCACAGATACGCAGTATTTT,CASSSTSYSTDTQYF,TRBV7-9,TRBJ2-3,.,.
TGCGCCAGCAGCCAACGCGGGGGGGCTGGAGAGACCCAGTACTTC,CASSQRGGAGETQYF,TRBV4-1,TRBJ2-5,TRBD2,.
TGTGCCAGCAGTTACTCTTTTTCATCACCTGCGGGGGTGGTTTTCTTT,CASSYSFSSPAGVVFF,TRBV6-5,TRBJ1-1,.,.
TGTGCCAGCAGCTTGGGGGGCCCATGCGAGCAGTACTTC,CASSLGGPCEQYF,TRBV5-6,TRBJ2-7,.,once
TGTGCCAGCAGTGTGACAGGGACCAATGAGCAGTTCTTC,CASSVTGTNEQFF,TRBV6-6,TRBJ2-1,TRBD1,.
TGCGCCAGCAGCCCCGCGAGCAATCAGCCCCAGCATTTT,CASSPASNQPQHF,TRBV5-1,TRBJ1-5,.,.
TGTGCCAGCAGCTTGGCCGGACAGGCAAACTATGGCTACACCTTC,CASSLAGQANYGYTF,TRBV5-4,TRBJ1-2,TRBD1,.
TGCAGCGTTGAAACGACAGGGTCGAAAGAGCAGTACTTC,CSVETTGSKEQYF,TRBV29-1,TRBJ2-5,TRBD1,.
TGTGCCAGCAGCTTAGAGGCCAGGGGGGACACTGAAGCTTTCTTT,CASSLEARGDTEAFF,TRBV11-1,TRBJ1-1,TRBD1,few
TGTGCCAGCAGCCAAGACTGGCAGGGAAAAACCGGGGAGCTGTTTTTT,CASSQDWQGKTGELFF,TRBV4-2,TRBJ2-2,.,.
TGTGCCACCAGCAGAGTTGTGACAGGTAGCACAGATACGCAGTATTTT,CATSRVVTGSTDTQYF,TRBV15,TRBJ2-3,.,few
TGTGCCGCGGGGCCCGGGGGGTGGTTTGATACGCAGTATTTT,CAAGPGGWFDTQYF,TRBV21-1,TRBJ2-3,.,.
TGCGCCAGCAGTGAGTCCGGAACAGGGCACTATGGCTACACCTTC,CASSESGTGHYGYTF,TRBV10-2,TRBJ1-2,.,.
TGTGCCAGCAGCTTGGGGGGACAGGGGAACTACGAGCAGTACTTC,CASSLGGQGNYEQYF,TRBV5-6,TRBJ2-7,TRBD1,few
TGTGCCAGCAGTACAGGGGGCTTGAGCACTGAAGCTTTCTTT,CASSTGGLSTEAFF,TRBV6-1,TRBJ1-1,TRBD1,few
TGTGCCAGCAGGCGAGCGGGGGGGCGAATCGGGGAGCTGTTTTTT,CASRRAGGRIGELFF,TRBV5-4,TRBJ2-2,TRBD2,.
TGTGCCAGCAGTTTATCGATAATCGCCGGGGTTCTCTACGAGCAGTACTTC,CASSLSIIAGVLYEQYF,TRBV27,TRBJ2-7,.,.
TGTGCCAGCAAGCGACAGACCGACACCGGGGAGCTGTTTTTT,CASKRQTDTGELFF,TRBV6-4,TRBJ2-2,.,few
TGCAGTGCTAGAGGCGACTATGGCTACACCTTC,CSARGDYGYTF,TRBV20-1,TRBJ1-2,.,.
TGCGCCAGCAGCCAAGAGAGGCCCGGACTAGCTAGAGAGCAGTACTTC,CASSQERPGLAREQYF,TRBV4-1,TRBJ2-5,TRBD2,.
TGTGCCAGCAGTGACAACTCTGGGGCCAACGTCCTGACTTTC,CASSDNSGANVLTF,TRBV6-1,TRBJ2-6,.,many
TGTGCCTGTGACAGCGCTGGGGCCAACGTCCTGACTTTC,CACDSAGANVLTF,TRBV30,TRBJ2-6,.,.
TGTGCCTGTTCCCCCCGGGACAGGGGAGGAACTGGAAACACCATATATTTT,CACSPRDRGGTGNTIYF,TRBV30,TRBJ1-3,TRBD1,.
TGCGCCAGCAGTGATGACAGGGAAATCACTGAAGCTTTCTTT,CASSDDREITEAFF,TRBV10-2,TRBJ1-1,TRBD1,.
TGTGCCAGCAGTTACTCTCGCGGGACTGAAGCTTTCTTT,CASSYSRGTEAFF,TRBV6-5,TRBJ1-1,.,.
TGTGCCAGCAGCTTGGGAGGGTCGCCTAGCACAGATACGCAGTATTTT,CASSLGGSPSTDTQYF,TRBV5-8,TRBJ2-3,.,.
TGTGCCAGTAAGGGGTGGGGACAGGGGTATGGCTACACCTTC,CASKGWGQGYGYTF,TRBV19,TRBJ1-2,TRBD1,.
TGTGCCAGTAGTGAGACCGACAGGGGCACTGAAGCTTTCTTT,CASSETDRGTEAFF,TRBV19,TRBJ1-1,TRBD1,.
TGCGCCAGCAGCTTCTCGGGACAGGGTTCCTACGAGCAGTACTTC,CASSFSGQGSYEQYF,TRBV4-1,TRBJ2-7,TRBD1,.
TGTGCCAGCAGTTACGTGGGACAGGGGCATTACGAGCAGTACTTC,CASSYVGQGHYEQYF,TRBV6-6,TRBJ2-7,TRBD1,.
TGTGCCAGCAGACGACAGGGTTCTGGGGCCAACGTCCTGACTTTC,CASRRQGSGANVLTF,TRBV6-5,TRBJ2-6,TRBD1,.
TGCGCCAGCAGCTGGGGGGGGGAAGAGACCCAGTACTTC,CASSWGGEETQYF,TRBV5-1,TRBJ2-5,TRBD2,.
TGTGCCAGCAGTCGAAATCAGCGGGGGGGGGATACGCAGTATTTT,CASSRNQRGGDTQYF,TRBV7-9,TRBJ2-3,TRBD2,.
TGTGCCAGCAGCCCCAGACTAGGTTCGGACGAGCAGTACTTC,CASSPRLGSDEQYF,TRBV11-3,TRBJ2-7,.,.
TGTGCTAGTGGGTCTGCCCGGGACAGGGACGGGACCCAGTACTTC,CASGSARDRDGTQYF,TRBV12-5,TRBJ2-5,TRBD1,.
TGTGCCAGCAGCTCAGGGCATTCCTACGAGCAGTACTTC,CASSSGHSYEQYF,TRBV7-6,TRBJ2-7,.,.
TGTGCCAGCAGTGCCCACCCACTAGCGGGCGCCGGGGAGCTGTTTTTT,CASSAHPLAGAGELFF,TRBV2,TRBJ2-2,TRBD2,.
TGTGCCAGCAGCCTCACGGGGGGACAAAACTACGAGCAGTACTTC,CASSLTGGQNYEQYF,TRBV7-3,TRBJ2-7,.,.
TGTGCCAGCTCACCCCGGGACAGGGAAAATCAGCCCCAGCATTTT,CASSPRDRENQPQHF,TRBV18,TRBJ1-5,TRBD1,.
TGTGCCAGCAGAACACCCGGCGCGGGGAACACTGAAGCTTTCTTT,CASRTPGAGNTEAFF,TRBV27,TRBJ1-1,.,.